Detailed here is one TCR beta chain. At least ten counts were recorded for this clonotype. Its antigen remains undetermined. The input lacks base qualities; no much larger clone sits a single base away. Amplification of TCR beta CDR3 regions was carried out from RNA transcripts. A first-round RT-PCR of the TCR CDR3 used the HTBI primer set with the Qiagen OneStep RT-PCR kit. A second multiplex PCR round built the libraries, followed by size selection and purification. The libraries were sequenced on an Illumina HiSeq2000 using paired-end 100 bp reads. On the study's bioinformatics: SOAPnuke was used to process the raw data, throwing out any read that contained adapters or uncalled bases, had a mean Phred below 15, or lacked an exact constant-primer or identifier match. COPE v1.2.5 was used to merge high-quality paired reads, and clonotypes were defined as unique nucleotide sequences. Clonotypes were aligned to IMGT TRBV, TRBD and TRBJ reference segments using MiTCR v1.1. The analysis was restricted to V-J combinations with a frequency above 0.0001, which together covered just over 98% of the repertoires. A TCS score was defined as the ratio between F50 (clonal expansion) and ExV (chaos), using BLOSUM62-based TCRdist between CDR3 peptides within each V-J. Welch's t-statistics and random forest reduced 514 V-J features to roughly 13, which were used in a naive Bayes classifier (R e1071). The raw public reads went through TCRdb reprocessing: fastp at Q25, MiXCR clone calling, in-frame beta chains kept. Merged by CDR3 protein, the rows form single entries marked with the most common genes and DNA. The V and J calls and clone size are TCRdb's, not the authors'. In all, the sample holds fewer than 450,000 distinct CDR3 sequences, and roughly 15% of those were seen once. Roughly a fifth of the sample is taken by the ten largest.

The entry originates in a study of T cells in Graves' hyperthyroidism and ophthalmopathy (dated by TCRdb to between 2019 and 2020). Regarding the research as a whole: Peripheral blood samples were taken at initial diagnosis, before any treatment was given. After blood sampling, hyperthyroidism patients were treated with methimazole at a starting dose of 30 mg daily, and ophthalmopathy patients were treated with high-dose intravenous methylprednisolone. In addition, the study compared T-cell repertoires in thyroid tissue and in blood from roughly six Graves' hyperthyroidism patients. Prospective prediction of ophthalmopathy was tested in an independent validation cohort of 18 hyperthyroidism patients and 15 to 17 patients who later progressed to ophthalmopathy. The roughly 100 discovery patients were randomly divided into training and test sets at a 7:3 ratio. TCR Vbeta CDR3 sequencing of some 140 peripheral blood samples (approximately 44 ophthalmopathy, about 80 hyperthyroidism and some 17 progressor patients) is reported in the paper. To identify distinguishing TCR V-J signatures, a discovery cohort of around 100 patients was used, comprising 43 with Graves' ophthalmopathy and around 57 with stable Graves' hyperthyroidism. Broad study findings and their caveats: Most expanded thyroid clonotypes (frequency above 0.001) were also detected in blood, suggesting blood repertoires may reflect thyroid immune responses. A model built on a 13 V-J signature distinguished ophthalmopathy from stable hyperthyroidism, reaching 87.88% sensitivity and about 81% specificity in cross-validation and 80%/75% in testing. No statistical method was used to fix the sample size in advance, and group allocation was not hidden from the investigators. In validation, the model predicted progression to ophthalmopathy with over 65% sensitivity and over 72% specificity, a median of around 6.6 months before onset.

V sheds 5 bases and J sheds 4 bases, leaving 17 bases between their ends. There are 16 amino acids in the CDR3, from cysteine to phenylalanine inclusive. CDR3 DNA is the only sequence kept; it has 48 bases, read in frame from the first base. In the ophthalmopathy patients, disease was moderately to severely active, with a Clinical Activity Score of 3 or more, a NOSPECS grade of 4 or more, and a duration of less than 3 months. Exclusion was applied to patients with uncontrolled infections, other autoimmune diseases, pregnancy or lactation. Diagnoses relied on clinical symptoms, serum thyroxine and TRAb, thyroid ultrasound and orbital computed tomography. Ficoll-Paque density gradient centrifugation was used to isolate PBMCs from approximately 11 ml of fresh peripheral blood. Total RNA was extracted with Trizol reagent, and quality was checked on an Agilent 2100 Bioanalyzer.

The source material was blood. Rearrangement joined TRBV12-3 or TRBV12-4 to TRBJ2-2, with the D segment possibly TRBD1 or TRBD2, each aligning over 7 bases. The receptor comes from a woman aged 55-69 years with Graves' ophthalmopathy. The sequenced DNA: TGTGCCAGCAGTGCGCAGGGGGGCGGGAGCACCGGGGAGCTGTTTTTT. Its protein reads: CASSAQGGGSTGELFF.